These T cell receptor beta chains were read from a single sample in a study of control samples from healthy donors and cancer patients. Method: immunoSEQ multiplex PCR; TCRdb's copy keeps in-frame clones and lacks some. The sample has roughly 170,000 clones, over 85% seen once. The sequencing sample was made of blood. The receptors stem from a woman aged 55 to 70 in good health. CDR3s include the opening cysteine and the closing phenylalanine or tryptophan. A D gene is named only where the DNA matches it firmly. Rows may omit the clone size; those that give it use once, few, many or a size class.

CDR3,DNA,J,size,V,D
CASSLLRGQGGNTIYF,TGTGCCAGCAGCTTATTACGTGGCCAGGGTGGAAACACCATATATTTT,TRBJ1-3,.,TRBV7-2,.
CASSYSGRGIANTEAFF,TGTGCCAGCAGTTACTCGGGACGGGGGATTGCGAACACTGAAGCTTTCTTT,TRBJ1-1,.,TRBV6-2/TRBV6-3,.
CASSSAGNSQPQHF,TGTGCCAGCAGCTCGGCGGGGAATAGTCAGCCCCAGCATTTT,TRBJ1-5,.,TRBV5-6,.
CASSGKTGTDTQYF,TGTGCCAGTAGTGGAAAGACAGGCACAGATACGCAGTATTTT,TRBJ2-3,.,TRBV19,.
CASSLGVGGSRFNSPLHF,TGTGCCAGCAGCTTAGGGGTGGGTGGCTCAAGGTTTAATTCACCCCTCCACTTT,TRBJ1-6,.,TRBV7-9,.
CASSLGSGQPQHF,TGTGCCAGTAGTTTAGGGTCCGGTCAGCCCCAGCATTTT,TRBJ1-5,.,TRBV19,.
CASSSIQGANTIYF,TGCGCCAGCAGCTCAATACAGGGCGCAAACACCATATATTTT,TRBJ1-3,.,TRBV5-1,.
CASSLVVTYNEQFF,TGCGCCAGCAGCTTGGTAGTTACCTACAATGAGCAGTTCTTC,TRBJ2-1,.,TRBV5-1,.
CASSQYGTEAFF,TGTGCCAGCAGCCAGTATGGCACTGAAGCTTTCTTT,TRBJ1-1,.,TRBV12-3/TRBV12-4,.
CASSILQGAFGYTF,TGTGCCAGTAGTATCCTCCAGGGGGCTTTTGGCTACACCTTC,TRBJ1-2,.,TRBV19,TRBD1
CASSQECRVTQPQHF,TGCGCCAGCAGCCAAGAGTGTCGTGTTACTCAGCCCCAGCATTTT,TRBJ1-5,.,TRBV4-3,.
CASTWGGSRINYGYTF,TGTGCCAGCACCTGGGGGGGCAGCCGAATTAACTATGGCTACACCTTC,TRBJ1-2,.,TRBV7-9,.
CASSLTQGGETQYF,TGTGCCAGTTCACTGACTCAGGGCGGGGAGACCCAGTACTTC,TRBJ2-5,.,TRBV18,.
CASSQSGGAGGTEAFF,TGTGCCAGCAGCCAGTCAGGGGGCGCCGGGGGGACTGAAGCTTTCTTT,TRBJ1-1,.,TRBV7-9,TRBD1
CASSQEGAGGLSGELFF,TGTGCCAGCAGCCAAGAAGGAGCGGGGGGGCTTTCCGGGGAGCTGTTTTTT,TRBJ2-2,.,TRBV4-2,TRBD2
CASSLWSAGGSNQPQHF,TGTGCCAGCAGTTTATGGTCGGCAGGGGGAAGTAATCAGCCCCAGCATTTT,TRBJ1-5,.,TRBV28,TRBD1
CASSSPTGGDTQYF,TGTGCCAGCAGCTCCCCAACAGGCGGGGATACGCAGTATTTT,TRBJ2-3,once,TRBV7-3,.
CASSLRQGVYEKLFF,TGTGCCAGCAGCTTGCGACAGGGTGTATACGAAAAACTGTTTTTT,TRBJ1-4,.,TRBV5-6,TRBD1
CASSFRGRPGELFF,TGTGCCAGTAGTTTCAGGGGGCGGCCCGGGGAGCTGTTTTTT,TRBJ2-2,.,TRBV19,TRBD1
CASSQTAAGGLDTQYF,TGTGCCAGCAGCCAGACGGCAGCGGGGGGATTAGATACGCAGTATTTT,TRBJ2-3,.,TRBV7-2,TRBD2
CASSTPVRREAGYTF,TGTGCCAGTAGTACCCCGGTCAGGAGGGAAGCTGGCTACACCTTC,TRBJ1-2,.,TRBV19,.
CASSYGQGRSPLHF,TGTGCCAGCAGTTACGGGCAGGGAAGGTCACCCCTCCACTTT,TRBJ1-6,.,TRBV6-5,.
CAWGTDNQPQHF,TGTGCCTGGGGGACAGACAATCAGCCCCAGCATTTT,TRBJ1-5,.,TRBV30,TRBD1
CASSPGAGSSQETQYF,TGTGCCAGCAGCCCCGGGGCGGGCAGTTCACAAGAGACCCAGTACTTC,TRBJ2-5,.,TRBV5-8,.
CASSGFVRDQPQHF,TGTGCCAGCAGTGGATTCGTCAGGGATCAGCCCCAGCATTTT,TRBJ1-5,.,TRBV2,.
CASSLSQGGTEAFF,TGTGCCAGCAGTTTATCGCAGGGTGGGACTGAAGCTTTCTTT,TRBJ1-1,.,TRBV27,.
CACSENYGYTF,TGTGCCTGTAGTGAAAACTATGGCTACACCTTC,TRBJ1-2,.,TRBV30,.
CASSTLRGQGSTDTQYF,TGTGCCAGCTCAACTTTAAGGGGACAGGGAAGCACAGATACGCAGTATTTT,TRBJ2-3,.,TRBV18,TRBD1
CASSPGQLYEQYF,TGTGCCAGCAGCCCGGGACAGTTATACGAGCAGTACTTC,TRBJ2-7,.,TRBV7-2,TRBD1
CASSLRGRAEAFF,TGCGCCAGCAGCTTACGGGGTAGAGCTGAAGCTTTCTTT,TRBJ1-1,.,TRBV5-1,.
CASSRGTSSYNEQFF,TGTGCCAGCAGCCGTGGGACTAGCAGCTATAATGAGCAGTTCTTC,TRBJ2-1,.,TRBV6-5,TRBD2
CAITAGEVNYGYTF,TGTGCCATCACGGCTGGCGAAGTTAACTATGGCTACACCTTC,TRBJ1-2,.,TRBV10-3,.
CASSPLAPLSYEQYF,TGTGCCAGCTCACCACTAGCACCCCTCTCCTACGAGCAGTACTTC,TRBJ2-7,.,TRBV18,.
CASSPTKTDTQYF,TGTGCCAGTAGTCCAACCAAAACAGATACGCAGTATTTT,TRBJ2-3,.,TRBV19,.
CASSQDRGSPLHF,TGCGCCAGCAGCCAAGATAGGGGTTCACCCCTCCACTTT,TRBJ1-6,.,TRBV4-3,.
CASSPEHISNQPQHF,TGTGCCAGCTCACCGGAACATATTAGCAATCAGCCCCAGCATTTT,TRBJ1-5,.,TRBV18,.
CASSVDSLLLYGYTF,TGTGCCAGCTCAGTGGACAGCCTCCTTCTCTATGGCTACACCTTC,TRBJ1-2,.,TRBV18,.
CAISAGVSNQPQHF,TGTGCCATCAGTGCGGGGGTTAGCAATCAGCCCCAGCATTTT,TRBJ1-5,.,TRBV10-3,.
CASRVDPSYNEQFF,TGTGCCAGCAGAGTGGACCCCTCCTACAATGAGCAGTTCTTC,TRBJ2-1,.,TRBV6-4,.
CASRPERGANNKQFF,TGCGCCAGCAGACCTGAGCGGGGGGCAAACAATAAGCAGTTCTTC,TRBJ2-1,.,TRBV5-1,TRBD2
CASSLWGTGGEEPFF,TGTGCCAGCAGCTTATGGGGGACAGGGGGCGAGGAACCTTTCTTT,TRBJ1-1,once,TRBV7-3,TRBD1
CAIDGSYYGYTF,TGTGCCATCGACGGGAGTTATTATGGCTACACCTTC,TRBJ1-2,.,TRBV2,.
CASSPGAGGYEQYF,TGCGCCAGCAGCCCAGGGGCAGGGGGCTACGAGCAGTACTTC,TRBJ2-7,.,TRBV5-1,TRBD1
CASSLPRQVNNQPQHF,TGTGCCAGTAGCCTCCCCCGACAGGTTAACAATCAGCCCCAGCATTTT,TRBJ1-5,once,TRBV19,.
CAWSIGGSPLHF,TGTGCCTGGAGTATTGGTGGATCACCCCTCCACTTT,TRBJ1-6,.,TRBV30,.
CASSWGQFGFVDEQFF,TGTGCCAGCAGCTGGGGGCAGTTTGGATTTGTTGATGAGCAGTTCTTC,TRBJ2-1,.,TRBV5-5,.
CASSGQDYGYTF,TGTGCCAGCAGTGGACAAGACTATGGCTACACCTTC,TRBJ1-2,.,TRBV2,.
CASSQDFGATDGYTF,TGCGCCAGCAGCCAAGATTTTGGGGCAACCGATGGCTACACCTTC,TRBJ1-2,.,TRBV4-3,.
CASSPGGRQPQHF,TGTGCCAGCAGTCCAGGGGGCAGGCAGCCCCAGCATTTT,TRBJ1-5,.,TRBV6-5,TRBD1
CASSYETVYEQYF,TGTGCCAGCAGTTACGAGACAGTTTACGAGCAGTACTTC,TRBJ2-7,.,TRBV6-6,.